Sequencing of this T cell receptor (beta chain) was carried out in a study of hypomethylating agent response in myelodysplastic syndrome. Study-wide context: Of patients, about 75% of the 11 got azacitidine and 3 of 11 decitabine. Study-level results: Responders gained more novel clonotypes; non-responders had more contracted clonotypes after treatment.

Remarks on this clone: Its antigen is not identified.

Germline V lookup: CDR1 SGHAT, CDR2 FQNNGV. V lost 2 bases and J 3 bases, leaving 13 bases between the germline ends. This CDR3 has 15 residues. Survey resolution used two replicates of 200 ng, totaling about 400 ng DNA. Sequenced by immunoSEQ multiplex PCR; TCRdb stores in-frame clones only, minus some. This table has roughly 1,500 clones, roughly 80% appearing once. This material consisted of bone marrow, taken before or after starting hypomethylating agent treatment for myelodysplastic syndrome (not recorded which). The genes are TRBV11-2 and TRBJ1-1, with D perhaps matching TRBD1 (5 bases). This TCR came from a human donor with myelodysplastic syndrome. Here the CDR3 DNA reads TGTGCCAGCAGCTTATACGGGCAGGGCGACACTGAAGCTTTCTTT. It yields the protein CASSLYGQGDTEAFF.